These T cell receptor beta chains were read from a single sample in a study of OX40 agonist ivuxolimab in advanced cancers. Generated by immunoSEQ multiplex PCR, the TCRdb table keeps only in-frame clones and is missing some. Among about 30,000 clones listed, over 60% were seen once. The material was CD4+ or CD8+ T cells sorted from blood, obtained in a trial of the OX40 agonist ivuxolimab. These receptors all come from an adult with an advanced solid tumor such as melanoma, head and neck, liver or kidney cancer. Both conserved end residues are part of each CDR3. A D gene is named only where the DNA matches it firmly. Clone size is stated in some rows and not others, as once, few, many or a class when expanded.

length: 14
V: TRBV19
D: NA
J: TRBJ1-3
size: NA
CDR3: CASSARETGNTIYF
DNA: TGTGCCAGTAGTGCTAGAGAGACTGGAAACACCATATATTTT

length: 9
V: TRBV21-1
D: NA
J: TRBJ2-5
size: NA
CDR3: CASPETQYF
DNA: TGTGCCAGCCCGGAGACCCAGTACTTC

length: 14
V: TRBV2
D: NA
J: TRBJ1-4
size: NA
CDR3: CASSEGVVDEKLFF
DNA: TGTGCCAGCAGTGAAGGGGTCGTAGACGAAAAACTGTTTTTT

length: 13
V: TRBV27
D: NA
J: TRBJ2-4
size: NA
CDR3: CASRPRGGDIQYF
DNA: TGTGCCAGCAGACCGCGAGGGGGGGACATTCAGTACTTC

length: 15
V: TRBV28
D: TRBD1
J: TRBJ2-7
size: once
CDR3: CASSLYGTGTYEQYF
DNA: TGTGCCAGCAGTTTATACGGGACAGGGACCTACGAGCAGTACTTC

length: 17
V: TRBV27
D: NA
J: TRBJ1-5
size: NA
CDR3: CANSHRITGFFGQPQHF
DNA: TGTGCCAACAGCCATCGGATTACAGGGTTTTTTGGTCAGCCCCAGCATTTT

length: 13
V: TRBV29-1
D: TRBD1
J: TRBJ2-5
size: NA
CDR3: CSVRTGKGETQYF
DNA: TGCAGCGTACGGACAGGGAAGGGGGAGACCCAGTACTTC

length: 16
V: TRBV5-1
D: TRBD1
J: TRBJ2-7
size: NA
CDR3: CASSYSTRTGNYEQYF
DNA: TGCGCCAGCAGCTACTCTACCCGGACAGGTAACTACGAGCAGTACTTC

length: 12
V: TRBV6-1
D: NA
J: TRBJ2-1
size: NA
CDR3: CASRDWTAEQFF
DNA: TGTGCCAGCAGAGATTGGACAGCAGAGCAGTTCTTC

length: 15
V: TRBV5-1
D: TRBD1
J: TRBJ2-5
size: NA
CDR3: CASSSRQGELETQYF
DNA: TGCGCCAGCAGCTCAAGACAGGGTGAATTGGAGACCCAGTACTTC

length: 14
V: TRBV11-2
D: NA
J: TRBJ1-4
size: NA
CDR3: CASSRTATNEKLFF
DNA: TGTGCCAGCAGTCGTACTGCAACTAATGAAAAACTGTTTTTT

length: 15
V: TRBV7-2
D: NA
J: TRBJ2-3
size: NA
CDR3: CASSPRGGGADTQYF
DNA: TGTGCCAGCAGCCCGAGGGGGGGAGGGGCAGATACGCAGTATTTT

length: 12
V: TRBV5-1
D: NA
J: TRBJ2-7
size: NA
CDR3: CASSLVGREQYF
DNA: TGCGCCAGCAGCTTGGTTGGTCGGGAGCAGTACTTC

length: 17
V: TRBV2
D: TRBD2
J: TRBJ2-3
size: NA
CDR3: CASSEARLRGGTDTQYF
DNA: TGTGCCAGCAGTGAAGCGCGTTTGCGGGGGGGCACAGATACGCAGTATTTT

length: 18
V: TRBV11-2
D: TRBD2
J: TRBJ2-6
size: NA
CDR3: CASSIGDYSLSGANVLTF
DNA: TGTGCCAGCAGCATAGGGGACTATTCCCTCTCTGGGGCCAACGTCCTGACTTTC

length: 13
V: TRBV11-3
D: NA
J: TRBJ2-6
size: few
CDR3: CASSTTGANVLTF
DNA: TGTGCCAGCAGCACGACTGGGGCCAACGTCCTGACTTTC

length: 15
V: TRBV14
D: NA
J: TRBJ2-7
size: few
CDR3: CASSPEGGITYEQYF
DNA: TGTGCCAGCAGCCCCGAGGGGGGGATCACCTACGAGCAGTACTTC

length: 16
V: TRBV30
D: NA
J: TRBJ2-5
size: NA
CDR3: CAWIASRDPYQETQYF
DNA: TGTGCCTGGATCGCTAGCAGGGACCCATACCAAGAGACCCAGTACTTC

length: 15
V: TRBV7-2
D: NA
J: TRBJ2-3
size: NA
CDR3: CASSLDPRSTDTQYF
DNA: TGTGCCAGCAGCTTAGATCCCAGAAGCACAGATACGCAGTATTTT

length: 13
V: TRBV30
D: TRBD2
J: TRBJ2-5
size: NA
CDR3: CALTSGGAETQYF
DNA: TGTGCCCTGACTAGCGGGGGGGCCGAGACCCAGTACTTC

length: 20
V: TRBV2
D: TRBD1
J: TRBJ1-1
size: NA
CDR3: CASSYLGVWGQGAMNTEAFF
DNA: TGTGCCAGCAGTTACTTAGGGGTTTGGGGACAGGGGGCAATGAACACTGAAGCTTTCTTT

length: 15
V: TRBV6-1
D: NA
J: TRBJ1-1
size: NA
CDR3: CASSVGLGVNTEAFF
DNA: TGTGCCAGCAGTGTTGGATTGGGGGTGAACACTGAAGCTTTCTTT

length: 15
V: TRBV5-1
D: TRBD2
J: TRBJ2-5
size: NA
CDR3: CASNPSGALQETQYF
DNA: TGCGCCAGCAACCCTAGCGGGGCCTTACAAGAGACCCAGTACTTC

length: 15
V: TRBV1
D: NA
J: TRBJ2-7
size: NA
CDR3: CTSSPPGTFTYEQYF
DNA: TGCACCAGCAGCCCACCCGGGACATTCACCTACGAGCAGTACTTC

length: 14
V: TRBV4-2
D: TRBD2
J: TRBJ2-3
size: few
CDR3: CASSKGGGTDTQYF
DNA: TGTGCCAGCAGCAAGGGCGGGGGGACAGATACGCAGTATTTT

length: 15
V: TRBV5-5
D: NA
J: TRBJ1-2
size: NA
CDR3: CASSRLPGTEYGYTF
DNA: TGTGCCAGCAGCCGCTTGCCCGGGACGGAGTATGGCTACACCTTC

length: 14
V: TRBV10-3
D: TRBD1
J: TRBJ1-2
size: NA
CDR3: CAISLTGGPYGYTF
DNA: TGTGCCATCAGTCTGACAGGGGGACCATATGGCTACACCTTC

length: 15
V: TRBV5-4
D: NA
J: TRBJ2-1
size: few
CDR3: CASSLAGSADRKQFF
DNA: TGTGCCAGCAGCTTGGCTGGTAGCGCCGATAGGAAGCAGTTCTTC

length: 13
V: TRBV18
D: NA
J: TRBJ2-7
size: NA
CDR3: CASSPPGSREQYF
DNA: TGTGCCAGCTCACCACCTGGGAGCCGGGAGCAGTACTTC

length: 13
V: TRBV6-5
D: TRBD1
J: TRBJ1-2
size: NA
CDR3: CASSLTGAYGYTF
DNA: TGTGCCAGCAGCCTAACAGGGGCCTATGGCTACACCTTC

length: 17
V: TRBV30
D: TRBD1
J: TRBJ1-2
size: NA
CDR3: CAWSVSRTGGIGYGYTF
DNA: TGTGCCTGGAGTGTCTCACGGACAGGGGGCATTGGCTATGGCTACACCTTC

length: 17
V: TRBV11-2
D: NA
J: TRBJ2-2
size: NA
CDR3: CASSSRIEFANTGELFF
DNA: TGTGCCAGCAGCTCCCGAATTGAATTCGCGAACACCGGGGAGCTGTTTTTT

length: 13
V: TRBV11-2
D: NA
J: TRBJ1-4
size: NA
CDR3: CASTLGANEKLFF
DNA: TGTGCCAGCACCCTTGGAGCTAATGAAAAACTGTTTTTT

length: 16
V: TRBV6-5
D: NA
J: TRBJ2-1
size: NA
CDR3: CASSYAFGDSYNEQFF
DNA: TGTGCCAGCAGTTACGCCTTTGGTGATTCCTACAATGAGCAGTTCTTC

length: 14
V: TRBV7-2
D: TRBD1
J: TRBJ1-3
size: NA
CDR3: CASQDRGGPNTIYF
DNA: TGTGCCAGTCAGGACAGGGGAGGTCCAAACACCATATATTTT

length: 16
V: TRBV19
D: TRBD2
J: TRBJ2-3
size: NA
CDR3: CASSGRVAAVTDTQYF
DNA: TGTGCCAGTAGTGGGAGGGTAGCGGCGGTCACAGATACGCAGTATTTT

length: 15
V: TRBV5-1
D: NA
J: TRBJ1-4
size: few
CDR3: CASSHTTSYNEKLFF
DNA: TGCGCCAGCAGCCACACGACAAGTTATAATGAAAAACTGTTTTTT

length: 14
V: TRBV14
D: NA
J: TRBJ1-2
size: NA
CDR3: CASSQADSAYGYTF
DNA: TGTGCCAGCAGCCAGGCTGACTCCGCCTATGGCTACACCTTC

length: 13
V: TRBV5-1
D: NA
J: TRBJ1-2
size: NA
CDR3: CASSLGRLYGYTF
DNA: TGCGCCAGCAGCTTGGGGCGTTTATATGGCTACACCTTC

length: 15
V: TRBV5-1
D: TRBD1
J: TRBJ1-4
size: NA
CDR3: CASRSTGDTNEKLFF
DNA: TGCGCCAGCAGGTCAACAGGGGATACTAATGAAAAACTGTTTTTT

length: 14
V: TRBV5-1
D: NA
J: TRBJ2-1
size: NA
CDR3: CASSFQSGGDEQFF
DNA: TGCGCCAGCAGCTTCCAATCGGGCGGGGATGAGCAGTTCTTC

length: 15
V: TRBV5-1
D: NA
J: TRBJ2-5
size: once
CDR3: CASSLNPSLLQTQYF
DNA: TGCGCCAGCAGCTTGAATCCGTCACTTTTACAGACCCAGTACTTC

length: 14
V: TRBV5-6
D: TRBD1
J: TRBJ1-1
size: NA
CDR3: CASSSTGGNTEAFF
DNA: TGTGCCAGCAGCTCGACAGGGGGGAACACTGAAGCTTTCTTT

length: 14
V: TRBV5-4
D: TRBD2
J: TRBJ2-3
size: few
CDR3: CASSFGGGTDTQYF
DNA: TGTGCCAGCAGCTTTGGGGGGGGCACAGATACGCAGTATTTT

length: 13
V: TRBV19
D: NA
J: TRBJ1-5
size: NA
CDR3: CASSGASNQPQHF
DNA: TGTGCCAGTAGTGGGGCTTCCAATCAGCCCCAGCATTTT

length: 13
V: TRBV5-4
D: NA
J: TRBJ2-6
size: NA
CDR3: CASSALGANVLTF
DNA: TGTGCCAGCAGCGCACTCGGGGCCAACGTCCTGACTTTC

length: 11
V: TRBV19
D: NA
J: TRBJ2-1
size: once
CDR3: CASTEQGEQFF
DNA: TGTGCCAGTACCGAGCAGGGCGAGCAGTTCTTC

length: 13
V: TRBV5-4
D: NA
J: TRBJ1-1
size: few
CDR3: CASSLARVTEAFF
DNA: TGTGCCAGCAGCTTGGCCAGGGTTACTGAAGCTTTCTTT

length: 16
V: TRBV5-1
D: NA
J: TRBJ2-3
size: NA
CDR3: CASSLAPGLSTDTQYF
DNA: TGCGCCAGCAGCTTGGCCCCCGGACTGAGCACAGATACGCAGTATTTT

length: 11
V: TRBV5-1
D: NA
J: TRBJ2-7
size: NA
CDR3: CASSEGGEQYF
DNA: TGCGCCAGCAGTGAGGGGGGCGAGCAGTACTTC

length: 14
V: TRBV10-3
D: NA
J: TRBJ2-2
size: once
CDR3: CAISGTVNTGELFF
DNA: TGTGCCATCAGTGGAACAGTGAACACCGGGGAGCTGTTTTTT